The 19 T cell receptor beta chains listed next were all sequenced from one sample in a study of T cell repertoires in cytomegalovirus infection. A single record per CDR3 protein comes from TCRdb applying MiXCR to the reads. The sample has about 100,000 distinct CDR3 sequences, roughly a quarter seen once; the top ten hold approximately 39%. The specimen was CD8+ T cells from PBMCs. These receptors came from a human donor in good health (CMV status not recorded). Some clones in this sample may be carry-over from other donors' samples.

This rearrangement joins TRBV9 to TRBJ2-5; 13 bases match TRBD2. The CDR3 loop spans 17 amino acids. Germline V gene data show CDR1 as SGDLS and CDR2 as YYNGEE. The V gene end was trimmed by 0 bases and the J gene end by 5 bases; junction bases not matched to a gene: 7. The CDR3 DNA reads TGTGCCAGCAGCGTAGCACTAGCGGGAGGGCCGACGGAGACCCAGTACTTC. It codes for CASSVALAGGPTETQYF.

This clonotype was detected only once. Being one base from a much bigger clone, this may be a read error. The V call is TRBV20-1, the J call TRBJ2-3; no reliable D call. The germline V gene encodes CDR1 DFQATT and CDR2 SNEGSKA (reference sequence). This CDR3 is built from 17 residues. The DNA for the CDR3 is TGCAATGCTAGAGATTTTAGCTCAGCCGAGAACACAGATACGCAGTATTTT. It translates to CNARDFSSAENTDTQYF.

The V gene is TRBV29-1, the J gene TRBJ2-3; 7 nucleotides line up with TRBD2. This CDR3 contains 14 residues. The trim removed 4 bases at V and 0 bases at J, leaving 4 bases unmatched. Germline values: CDR1 SQVTM, CDR2 ANQGSEA. CDR3 DNA sequence: TGCAGCGTTGGTCGGGAGGCCAGCACAGATACGCAGTATTTT. It encodes CSVGREASTDTQYF.

The sample holds many counts of this clonotype. CDR3 coding DNA: TGTGCCAGCAACCCCCGGGACTATCGCGAGCAGTACTTC. This sequence encodes CASNPRDYREQYF. The V and J genes are TRBV6-6 and TRBJ2-7; 7 bases match TRBD2. CDR1 and CDR2 (germline): MNHNY, SVGAGI (reference sequence). V shed 7 bases, J shed 6 bases, and the junction held 9 bases outside the gene matches. The CDR3 has 13 residues.

This clonotype was counted many times. This chain uses TRBV20-1 with TRBJ2-3; the D gene is possibly TRBD2 (6 bases). Germline V CDR1 and CDR2: DFQATT, SNEGSKA (reference sequence). Trimming stripped 6 bases from V and 0 bases from J, with 19 bases between. The CDR3 contains 16 residues. DNA of the CDR3: TGCAGTGCCCATCCAGAAGTAGCGGATAGCACAGATACGCAGTATTTT. Translation: CSAHPEVADSTDTQYF.

This clonotype showed up just a few times. This rearrangement joins TRBV7-9 to TRBJ2-5; the D is unclear. V gave up 0 bases and J gave up 4 bases, with 9 bases separating them. The CDR3 spans 14 residues. The germline CDR1 and CDR2 sequences are SEHNR and FQNEAQ (reference sequence). CDR3 residues: CASSLAGPRETQYF. The DNA of the CDR3 is TGTGCCAGCAGCTTAGCGGGCCCCCGAGAGACCCAGTACTTC. Full variable domain (remainder filled in from reference TRBV7-9 and TRBJ2-5): DTGVSQNPRHKITKRGQNVTFRCDPISEHNRLYWYRQTLGQGPEFLTYFQNEAQLEKSRLLSDRFSAERPKGSFSTLEIQRTEQGDSAMYLCASSLAGPRETQYFGPGTRLLVL.

This clonotype has just a few counts. This rearrangement joins TRBV4-2 to TRBJ2-3; perhaps TRBD1 as D (6 bases). The CDR3 contains 16 residues. The V end was cut by 3 bases, the J end by 0 bases, with 13 bases between. In germline, CDR1 is LGHNA, CDR2 YNFKEQ. CDR3 nucleotides: TGTGCCAGCAGCCACCACAGGGAAGGGAGCACAGATACGCAGTATTTT. It specifies CASSHHREGSTDTQYF.

This chain joins TRBV28 and TRBJ1-2; the D gene is possibly TRBD1 (5 bases). V lost 2 bases and J lost 4, with 14 bases in between. The CDR3 has 15 residues. Germline assignment: CDR1 MDHEN and CDR2 SYDVKM. This CDR3 is CASSLGASASYGYTF. DNA for the CDR3: TGTGCCAGCAGTTTAGGGGCGTCAGCTAGCTATGGCTACACCTTC.

This sequence joins TRBV2 and TRBJ1-6, with D unclear. The V and J ends lost 2 bases and 7 bases respectively, with 6 bases between them. CDR1 is SNHLY, CDR2 FYNNEI, per germline. The CDR3 has 13 residues. Here the CDR3 reads CASSEYGNSPLHF. The CDR3 nucleotides read TGTGCCAGCAGTGAATACGGGAATTCACCCCTCCACTTT.

This clonotype was seen once. The chain employs TRBV7-3 and TRBJ1-1; D is possibly TRBD1 (6 bases). Per germline, CDR1 SGHTA and CDR2 FQGTGA. The CDR3 has 17 residues. The V end lost 0 bases, the J end lost 3 bases, and 17 bases lay between the germline ends. CDR3 coding DNA: TGTGCCAGCAGCTTAACCTGGCAGGGGATAGAAGACACTGAAGCTTTCTTT. Translation: CASSLTWQGIEDTEAFF. The variable domain in full, completed from reference TRBV7-3 and TRBJ1-1, reads GAGVSQTPSNKVTEKGKYVELRCDPISGHTALYWYRQSLGQGPEFLIYFQGTGAADDSGLPNDRFFAVRPEGSVSTLKIQRTERGDSAVYLCASSLTWQGIEDTEAFFGQGTRLTVV.

The chain recombines TRBV18 with TRBJ1-1, with TRBD1 matching over 7 bases. The CDR3 covers 17 residues. Looked up from germline, CDR1 is KGHSH and CDR2 is LQKENI. V lost 5 bases and J lost 0; bases outside the gene matches: 12. The CDR3 spells CASSFLPPGQMNTEAFF. As DNA, the CDR3 is TGTGCCAGCTCATTTCTCCCCCCGGGACAGATGAACACTGAAGCTTTCTTT.

This clonotype was seen many times. The rearrangement uses TRBV12-3 or TRBV12-4 and TRBJ2-4, with a tentative D call TRBD2 (5 bases). V was cut by 9 bases and J by 9 bases, with 15 bases left in between. This CDR3 has 12 residues. CDR3 in amino acids: CASGQVEGIQYF. DNA for the CDR3: TGTGCCAGTGGCCAGGTAGAGGGCATTCAGTACTTC.

The CDR3 DNA sequence: TGTGCCAGCAGCCGACAGGGGAACACCGGGGAGCTGTTTTTT. Its protein product is CASSRQGNTGELFF. The chain carries TRBV6-5 and TRBJ2-2; the match to TRBD1 covers 7 bases. J was trimmed by 1 base and V by 6 bases; bases with no gene match: 2. From germline, CDR1 is MNHEY and CDR2 SVGAGI. This CDR3 spans 14 amino acids.

A note on this clonotype: Compared with germline, one end of the junction differs, possibly owing to a read error. The genes are TRBV4-1 and TRBJ1-2; no firm D call. The CDR3 extends over 16 amino acids. Germline CDR1 MGHRA, CDR2 YSYEKL. The CDR3: CASSQDTVQFLYGDTF. The CDR3 nucleotides read TGCGCCAGCAGCCAAGACACAGTGCAGTTCCTCTATGGCGACACCTTC.

This clonotype was detected ten times or more. V gene TRBV7-2 combines with J gene TRBJ1-3; no clear D gene. CDR3 size: 15 residues. The V end was cut by 0 bases, the J end by 0 bases, with 6 bases between. The germline V gene has CDR1 SGHTA and CDR2 FQGNSA. The CDR3 is CASSLAKPSGNTIYF. The DNA for the CDR3 is TGTGCCAGCAGCTTAGCCAAGCCCTCTGGAAACACCATATATTTT.

The DNA of the CDR3 is TGTGCCACCAGCATGGGGACACCCTACGAGCAGTACTTC. It encodes CATSMGTPYEQYF. This chain links TRBV15 with TRBJ2-7; D might be TRBD1 (6 bases). This CDR3 contains 13 residues. The germline V gene has CDR1 LNHNV and CDR2 YYDKDF (reference sequence). V was cut by 4 bases and J by 2 bases, with 9 bases left in between.

The rearrangement links TRBV28 to TRBJ1-5, with D tentatively TRBD1 (6 bases). The V gene lost 7 bases and the J gene lost 2 bases, with 18 bases spanning the gap. The germline V gene encodes CDR1 MDHEN and CDR2 SYDVKM. The CDR3 consists of 16 residues. The CDR3 DNA is TGTGCCAGCACCCGAATACAGGGTTTTGGCAATCAGCCCCAGCATTTT. This translates into CASTRIQGFGNQPQHF.

Only one count was recorded for this clonotype. V usage is TRBV4-2 and J usage is TRBJ2-3; D is unresolved. CDR1 and CDR2 (germline): LGHNA, YNFKEQ. CDR3 length: 11 residues. With 8 bases removed from V and 4 bases from J, the gap between germline ends came to 7 bases. The CDR3 is CASSGPDTQYF. The CDR3, as DNA: TGTGCCAGCTCGGGCCCAGATACGCAGTATTTT.

This clonotype was recorded a few times. The chain has TRBV20-1 and TRBJ2-1, with D perhaps TRBD1 or TRBD2 (5 bases each). The germline V gene encodes CDR1 DFQATT and CDR2 SNEGSKA (reference sequence). The CDR3 runs to 17 residues. V dropped 2 bases and J dropped 11 bases, with 28 bases sitting between them. CDR3 DNA: TGCAGTGCTAGAATACCGCTCCGGGACCAAACTGGCGATAAGCAGTTCTTC. It translates to CSARIPLRDQTGDKQFF.